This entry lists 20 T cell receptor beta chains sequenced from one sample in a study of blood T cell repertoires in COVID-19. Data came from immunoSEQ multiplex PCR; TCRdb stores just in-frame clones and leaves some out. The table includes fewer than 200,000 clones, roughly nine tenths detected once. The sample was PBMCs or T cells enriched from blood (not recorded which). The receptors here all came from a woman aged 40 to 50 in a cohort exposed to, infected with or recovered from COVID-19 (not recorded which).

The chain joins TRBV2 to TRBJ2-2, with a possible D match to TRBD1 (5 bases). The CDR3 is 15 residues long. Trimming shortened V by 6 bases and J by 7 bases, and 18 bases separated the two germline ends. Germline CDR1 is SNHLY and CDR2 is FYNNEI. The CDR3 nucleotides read TGTGCCAGCAGGGAGAGGACACGGGTCGGCGGGGAGCTGTTTTTT. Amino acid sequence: CASRERTRVGGELFF. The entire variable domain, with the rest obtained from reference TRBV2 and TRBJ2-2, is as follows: EPEVTQTPSHQVTQMGQEVILRCVPISNHLYFYWYRQILGQKVEFLVSFYNNEISEKSEIFDDQFSVERPDGSNFTLKIRSTKLEDSAMYFCASRERTRVGGELFFGEGSRLTVL.

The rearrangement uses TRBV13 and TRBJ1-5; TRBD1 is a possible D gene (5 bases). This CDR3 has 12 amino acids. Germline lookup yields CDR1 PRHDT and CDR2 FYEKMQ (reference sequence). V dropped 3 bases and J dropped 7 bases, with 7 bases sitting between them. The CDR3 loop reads CASSLGGQPQHF. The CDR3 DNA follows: TGTGCCAGCAGCTTGGGGGGGCAGCCCCAGCATTTT.

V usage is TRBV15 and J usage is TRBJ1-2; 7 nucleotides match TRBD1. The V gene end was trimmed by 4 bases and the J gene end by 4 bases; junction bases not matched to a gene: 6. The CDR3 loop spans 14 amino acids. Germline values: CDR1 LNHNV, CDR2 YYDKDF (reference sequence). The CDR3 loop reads CATSTGTAVYGYTF. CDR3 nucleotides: TGTGCCACCAGCACCGGGACAGCCGTCTATGGCTACACCTTC.

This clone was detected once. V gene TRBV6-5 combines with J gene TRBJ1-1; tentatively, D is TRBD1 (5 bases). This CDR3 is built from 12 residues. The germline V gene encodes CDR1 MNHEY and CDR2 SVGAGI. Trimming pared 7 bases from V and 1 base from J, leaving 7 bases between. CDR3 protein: CASIQGNTEAFF. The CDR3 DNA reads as TGTGCCAGCATTCAGGGGAACACTGAAGCTTTCTTT.

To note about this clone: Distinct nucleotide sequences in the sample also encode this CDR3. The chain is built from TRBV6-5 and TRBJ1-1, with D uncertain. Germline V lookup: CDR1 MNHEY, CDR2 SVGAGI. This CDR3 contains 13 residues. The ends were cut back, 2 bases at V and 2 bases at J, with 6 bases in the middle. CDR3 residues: CASSYGPNTEAFF. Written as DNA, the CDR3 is TGTGCCAGCAGTTACGGCCCCAACACTGAAGCTTTCTTT.

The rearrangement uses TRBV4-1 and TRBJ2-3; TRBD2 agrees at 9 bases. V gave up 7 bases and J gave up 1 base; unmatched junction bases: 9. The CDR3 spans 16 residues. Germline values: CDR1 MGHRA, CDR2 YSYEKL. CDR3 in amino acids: CASTRGSGGRTDTQYF. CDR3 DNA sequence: TGCGCCAGCACCCGAGGAAGCGGGGGGCGCACAGATACGCAGTATTTT.

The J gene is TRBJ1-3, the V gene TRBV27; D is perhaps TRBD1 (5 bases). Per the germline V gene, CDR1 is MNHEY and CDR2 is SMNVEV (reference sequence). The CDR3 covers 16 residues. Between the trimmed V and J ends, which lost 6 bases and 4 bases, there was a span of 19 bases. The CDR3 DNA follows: TGTGCCAGCAGCTCCACCCCAGGGTATTTGGGAAACACCATATATTTT. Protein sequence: CASSSTPGYLGNTIYF.

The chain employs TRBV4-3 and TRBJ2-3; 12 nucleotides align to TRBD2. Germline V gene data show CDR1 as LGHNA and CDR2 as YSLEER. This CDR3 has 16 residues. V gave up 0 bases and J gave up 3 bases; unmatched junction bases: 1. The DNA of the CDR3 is TGCGCCAGCAGCCAAGACCTAGCGGGAGGGACAGATACGCAGTATTTT. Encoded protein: CASSQDLAGGTDTQYF.

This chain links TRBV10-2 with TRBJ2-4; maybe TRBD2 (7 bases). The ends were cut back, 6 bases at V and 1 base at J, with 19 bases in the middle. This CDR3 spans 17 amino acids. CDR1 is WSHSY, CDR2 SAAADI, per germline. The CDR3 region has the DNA TGCGCCAGCAGCCGGGGGGCAGGGTGGTTGGCCAAAAACATTCAGTACTTC. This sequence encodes CASSRGAGWLAKNIQYF.

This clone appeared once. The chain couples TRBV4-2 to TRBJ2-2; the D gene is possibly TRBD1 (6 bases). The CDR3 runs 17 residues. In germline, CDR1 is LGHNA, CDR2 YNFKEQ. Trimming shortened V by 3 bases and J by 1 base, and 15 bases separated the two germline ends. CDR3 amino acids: CASSQGIRGLNTGELFF. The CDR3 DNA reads TGTGCCAGCAGCCAGGGAATCAGGGGCCTGAACACCGGGGAGCTGTTTTTT.

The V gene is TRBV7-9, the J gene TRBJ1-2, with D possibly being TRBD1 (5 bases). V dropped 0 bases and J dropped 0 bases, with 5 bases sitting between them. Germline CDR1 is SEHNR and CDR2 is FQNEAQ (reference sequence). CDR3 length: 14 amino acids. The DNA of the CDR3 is TGTGCCAGCAGCTTAGCAGGGGCTAACTATGGCTACACCTTC. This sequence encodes CASSLAGANYGYTF.

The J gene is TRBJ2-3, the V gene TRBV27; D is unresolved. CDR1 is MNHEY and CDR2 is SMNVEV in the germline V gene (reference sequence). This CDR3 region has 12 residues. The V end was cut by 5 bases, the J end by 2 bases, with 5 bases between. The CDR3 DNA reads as TGTGCCAGCAGTCCTTTCACAGATACGCAGTATTTT. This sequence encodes CASSPFTDTQYF.

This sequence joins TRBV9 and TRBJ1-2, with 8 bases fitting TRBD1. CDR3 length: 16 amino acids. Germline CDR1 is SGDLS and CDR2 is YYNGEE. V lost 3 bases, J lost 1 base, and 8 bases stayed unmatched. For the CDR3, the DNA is TGTGCCAGCAGCGCCCGGGACAGGCCAATTAACTATGGCTACACCTTC. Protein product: CASSARDRPINYGYTF.

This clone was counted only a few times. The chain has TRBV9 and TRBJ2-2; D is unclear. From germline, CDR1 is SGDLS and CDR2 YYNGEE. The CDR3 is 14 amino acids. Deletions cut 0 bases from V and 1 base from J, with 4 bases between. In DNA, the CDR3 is TGTGCCAGCAGCGTAGCAGGGAACACCGGGGAGCTGTTTTTT. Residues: CASSVAGNTGELFF.

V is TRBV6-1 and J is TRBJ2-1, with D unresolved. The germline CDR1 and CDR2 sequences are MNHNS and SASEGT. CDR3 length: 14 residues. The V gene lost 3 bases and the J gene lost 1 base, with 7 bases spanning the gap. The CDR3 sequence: CASSDRPSYNEQFF. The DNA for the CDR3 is TGTGCCAGCAGTGACCGTCCGTCCTACAATGAGCAGTTCTTC.

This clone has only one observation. Written as DNA, the CDR3 is TGTGCCAGCAGTATTACGGGAACTGAAGCTTTCTTT. Encoded protein: CASSITGTEAFF. The chain carries TRBV28 and TRBJ1-1; D is uncertain. Germline CDR1 and CDR2: MDHEN and SYDVKM. The CDR3 has 12 residues. V lost 5 bases and J 5 bases, leaving 9 bases between the germline ends.

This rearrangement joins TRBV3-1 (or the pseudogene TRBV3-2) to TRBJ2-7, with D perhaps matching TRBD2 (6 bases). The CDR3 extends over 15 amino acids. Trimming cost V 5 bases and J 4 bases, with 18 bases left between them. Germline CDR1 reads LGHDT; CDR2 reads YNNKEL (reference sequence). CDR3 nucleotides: TGTGCCAGCAGCTCGGGCCAGGGACTGGCATACGAGCAGTACTTC. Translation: CASSSGQGLAYEQYF.

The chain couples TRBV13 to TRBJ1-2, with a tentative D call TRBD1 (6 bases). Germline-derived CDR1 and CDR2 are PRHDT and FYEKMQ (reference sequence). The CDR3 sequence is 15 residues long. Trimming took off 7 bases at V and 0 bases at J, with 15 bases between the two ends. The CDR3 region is CASNPQGSANYGYTF. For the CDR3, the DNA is TGTGCCAGCAACCCACAGGGCTCGGCTAACTATGGCTACACCTTC.

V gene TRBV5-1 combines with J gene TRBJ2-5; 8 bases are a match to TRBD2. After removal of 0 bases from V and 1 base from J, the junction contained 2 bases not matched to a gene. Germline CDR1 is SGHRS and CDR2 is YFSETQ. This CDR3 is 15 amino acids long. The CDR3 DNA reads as TGCGCCAGCAGCTTGGGACTAGCGACCCAAGAGACCCAGTACTTC. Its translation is CASSLGLATQETQYF.

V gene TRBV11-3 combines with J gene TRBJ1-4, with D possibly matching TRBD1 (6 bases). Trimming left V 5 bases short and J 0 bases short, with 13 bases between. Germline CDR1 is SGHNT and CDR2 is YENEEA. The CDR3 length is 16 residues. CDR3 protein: CASSPGTSATNEKLFF. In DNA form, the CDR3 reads TGTGCCAGCAGCCCAGGGACATCCGCAACTAATGAAAAACTGTTTTTT.